The sequence of this T cell receptor beta chain was determined in a study of technical replicates of blood from a few donors. Germline V gene data show CDR1 as MGHRA and CDR2 as YSYEKL. The CDR3 covers 14 residues. V was pared by 0 bases and J by 6 bases, with 1 base of the junction left unmatched. Assay used: immunoSEQ multiplex PCR; TCRdb lists only in-frame clones, some missing. Of about 98,000 clones in the sample, almost 96% were seen once. The rearrangement joins TRBV4-1 to TRBJ2-2; 7 bases are a match to TRBD1. The sample was T cells isolated from PBMCs. This clonotype was obtained from a human donor in good health. The CDR3 is CASSQDDRAGELFF. The CDR3 DNA reads TGCGCCAGCAGCCAAGATGACAGGGCCGGGGAGCTGTTTTTT.